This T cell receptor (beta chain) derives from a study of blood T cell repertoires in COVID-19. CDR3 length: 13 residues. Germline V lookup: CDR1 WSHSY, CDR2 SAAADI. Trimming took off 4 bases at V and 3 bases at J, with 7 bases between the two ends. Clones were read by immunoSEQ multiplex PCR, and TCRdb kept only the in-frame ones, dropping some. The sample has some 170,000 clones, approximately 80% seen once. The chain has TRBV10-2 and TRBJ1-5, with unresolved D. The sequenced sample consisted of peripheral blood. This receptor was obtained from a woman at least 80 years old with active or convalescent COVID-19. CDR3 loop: CASSGQANQPQHF. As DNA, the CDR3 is TGCGCCAGCAGTGGGCAGGCCAATCAGCCCCAGCATTTT.